This is a list of T cell receptor beta chains from one sample in a study of cytomegalovirus exposure and HLA in healthy donors. Repertoires were generated with immunoSEQ multiplex PCR, while TCRdb's copy carries only in-frame clones and drops some. The table shows roughly 220,000 clones, with more than 65% occurring only once. Sequencing was carried out using PBMCs. All receptors derive from a woman aged 30 to 39 in good health and CMV-seronegative. Both conserved end residues are trimmed from each CDR3.

>TRBV10-3
AISETQGMDTEAF
>TRBV7-9
ASSLAQPGGTEAF
>TRBV5-5
ASSLGQESYEQY
>TRBV11-2
ASSSVVSYNEQF
>TRBV23-1
ASSHLRGKESTEAF
>TRBV19
ASRGRDRGTDTQY
>TRBV7-9
SSSLALAFEQY
>TRBV9
ASSVDPSYEQY
>TRBV30
AWSTRLNIQY
>TRBV15
ATSRGSGSIGETQY
>TRBV9
ASSVSSLTQGHNEQF
>TRBV7-9
ASSLTGTGEETQY
>TRBV5-6
ASSRFRGQGAYEQY
>TRBV6-6
AISESTTYEQY
>TRBV5-1
ASSPGVGRGLTGELF
>TRBV27
ASSFLGRGGELF
>TRBV6-5
ASSEGGGVTEAF
>TRBV6-5
ASLRPGQWNTEAF
>TRBV7-2
ASSRDRAALIIQY
>TRBV5-5
ASSFWDRGPSEQY
>TRBV19
ASSIGTSGGNYEQY
>TRBV19
ASSMWSGQATDTQY
>TRBV30
ACGSDRLSVLT
>TRBV5-6
ASSLGQPSRGYT
>TRBV19
ASSTGTEGNTEAF
>TRBV7-9
ASSLNARGSTDTQY
>TRBV5-1
ASSPPGTYNEQF
>TRBV7-9
ASSFGRGFGLY
>TRBV6-5
ASSYLAGPQETQY
>TRBV18
ASSSLLSGHDSYNEQF
>TRBV5-4
ASSQGPTSGGAADTQY
>TRBV29-1
SGGGESAEAF
>TRBV30
AWTSGRHLPF
>TRBV9
ASSVGGQMNTEAF
>TRBV6-5
ASSRAQGEKLF
>TRBV6-1
ASSVKDRGRHDTEAF
>TRBV29-1
SVEQPDPGGETQY
>TRBV5-1
ASSRDRGNTEAF
>TRBV7-9
SSSFSNSLAYGYT
>TRBV5-1
ASSLGQGRNNEKLF
>TRBV27
ASSLVSRSPLH
>TRBV6-5
ASSPLAGEETQY
>TRBV15
ATSREGQGIKQF
>TRBV9
ASSLLAGGYNEQF